This T cell receptor beta chain is drawn from a study of blood T cell repertoires in COVID-19. Generated by immunoSEQ multiplex PCR, the TCRdb table keeps only in-frame clones and is missing some. The sample has about 42,000 clones, over 90% seen once. This clonotype was sampled from a human donor in a cohort sampled during active COVID-19. The sample taken for sequencing was peripheral blood.

As DNA, the CDR3 is TGTGCCAGCCGAGCGGGACAGGGAACAGATACGCAGTATTTT. This translates into CASRAGQGTDTQYF. The chain has TRBV6-5 and TRBJ2-3; 9 bases are a match to TRBD1. This CDR3 is 14 amino acids long. Germline assignment: CDR1 MNHEY and CDR2 SVGAGI. The junction had 6 bases not matched to a gene; V was cut back by 8 bases and J by 3 bases.